One sample yielded the 27 T cell receptor beta chains listed below, sequenced in a study of blood T cell repertoires in COVID-19 (dated by TCRdb to about 2020). Library preparation was by the immunoSEQ multiplex PCR assay. Held by TCRdb, this immuneACCESS table contains in-frame sequences only and omits some clones. Under half of the omission traces to an unresolved V gene where checked; the cause of the rest is unknown. This sample lists about 210,000 clones; 65% to 90% were detected once. The ten largest clones take up 2% to 3% of the sample. The sequencing input was peripheral blood. These receptors all stem from a woman aged 65 to 85 with COVID-19, enrolled during active disease.

The rearrangement joins TRBV19 to TRBJ2-6, with D unclear. Trimming took off 6 bases at V and 0 bases at J, with 6 bases between the two ends. CDR3 length equals 14 residues. The V gene's germline CDR1 is LNHDA and CDR2 SQIVND (reference sequence). CDR3 nucleotide sequence: TGTGCCAGTAGCCGAGGCTCTGGGGCCAACGTCCTGACTTTC. It yields the protein CASSRGSGANVLTF.

This clone turned up a few times. The genes are TRBV3-1 (or the pseudogene TRBV3-2) and TRBJ1-1; D is undetermined. The V gene lost 0 bases and the J gene lost 0 bases, with 11 bases spanning the gap. CDR3 size: 16 residues. The germline V gene encodes CDR1 LGHDT and CDR2 YNNKEL (reference sequence). The CDR3 loop reads CASSQDLAQVNTEAFF. CDR3 nucleotide sequence: TGTGCCAGCAGCCAAGATCTTGCACAAGTGAACACTGAAGCTTTCTTT.

The gene calls are TRBV6-2 or TRBV6-3 and TRBJ1-1, with TRBD1 identical over 9 bases. V was pared by 6 bases and J by 5 bases, with 16 bases of the junction left unmatched. CDR3 length equals 17 residues. CDR1 and CDR2 (germline): MNHEY, SVGEGT. The CDR3 bases are TGTGCCAGCAGCTCACTGGGACAGGGCATATTAGGAACTGAAGCTTTCTTT. This codes for CASSSLGQGILGTEAFF.

This clone has more than one count but fewer than ten. The chain is built from TRBV29-1 and TRBJ1-1, with D possibly TRBD1 on 6 matching bases. The V and J ends lost 7 bases and 2 bases respectively, with 11 bases between them. Germline CDR1 SQVTM, CDR2 ANQGSEA. The CDR3 runs to 12 residues. This CDR3 is CSGYRANTEAFF. Here the CDR3 DNA reads TGCAGCGGTTACAGGGCAAACACTGAAGCTTTCTTT.

The V gene is TRBV5-1, the J gene TRBJ2-7; maybe TRBD1 (5 bases). CDR3 size: 14 residues. The germline V gene has CDR1 SGHRS and CDR2 YFSETQ. Trimming shortened V by 4 bases and J by 0 bases, and 11 bases separated the two germline ends. CDR3 protein: CASSEGHPSYEQYF. CDR3 DNA sequence: TGCGCCAGCAGCGAAGGACACCCCTCCTACGAGCAGTACTTC.

The genes are TRBV7-2 and TRBJ2-7; D unclear. Trimming left V 0 bases short and J 4 bases short, with 16 bases between. Looked up from germline, CDR1 is SGHTA and CDR2 is FQGNSA. The length of the CDR3 is 16 residues. CDR3 sequence (DNA): TGTGCCAGCAGCTTAGCGCGAACTTTCACCCGTTACGAGCAGTACTTC. Translated, it gives CASSLARTFTRYEQYF.

The chain couples TRBV13 to TRBJ1-3; D is unclear. V was shortened by 3 bases and J by 1 base, with 7 bases between the two germline ends. The CDR3 consists of 14 residues. The germline V gene has CDR1 PRHDT and CDR2 FYEKMQ (reference sequence). CDR3 nucleotides: TGTGCCAGCAGCTTCCTCCTGTCTGGAAACACCATATATTTT. Translation gives CASSFLLSGNTIYF.

The chain combines TRBV19 with TRBJ1-5; TRBD1 agrees at 7 bases. The V segment lost 2 bases and the J segment 3 bases; nucleotides outside the gene matches: 4. Germline V CDR1 and CDR2: LNHDA, SQIVND (reference sequence). The CDR3 consists of 15 residues. The chain's CDR3 is CASSIRDSLNQPQHF. The CDR3, as DNA: TGTGCCAGTAGTATAAGGGACAGCCTCAATCAGCCCCAGCATTTT.

V is TRBV5-1 and J is TRBJ2-5; possibly TRBD1 for D (6 bases). Germline CDR1 SGHRS, CDR2 YFSETQ. The CDR3 runs to 15 residues. The V end was cut by 5 bases, the J end by 0 bases, with 14 bases between. The CDR3 sequence: CASSSIPGDQETQYF. The CDR3, as DNA: TGCGCCAGCAGTTCGATTCCAGGGGACCAAGAGACCCAGTACTTC.

The chain is built from TRBV27 and TRBJ2-7, with D maybe TRBD1 (5 bases). The CDR3 length is 13 residues. Deletions cut 10 bases from V and 2 bases from J, with 15 bases between. In germline, CDR1 is MNHEY, CDR2 SMNVEV (reference sequence). In nucleotides, the CDR3 is TGTGCCACCCGGCAGGGAAGAACCTACGAGCAGTACTTC. This sequence encodes CATRQGRTYEQYF.

This chain connects TRBV7-2 to TRBJ2-7; weak D call: TRBD2 (6 bases). The CDR3 has 14 amino acids. V shed 2 bases and J shed 2 bases, with 10 bases lying between them. From germline, CDR1 is SGHTA and CDR2 FQGNSA. The CDR3 is CASSLLLAAYEQYF. The DNA of the CDR3 is TGTGCCAGCAGCTTACTACTAGCAGCCTACGAGCAGTACTTC.

The chain carries TRBV7-2 and TRBJ1-2; 7 positions agree with TRBD1. Germline-derived CDR1 and CDR2 are SGHTA and FQGNSA. The CDR3 totals 13 residues. V dropped 5 bases and J dropped 7; count of bases not matched to a gene: 7. The CDR3 reads CASSPGTELGYTF. The CDR3 DNA sequence: TGTGCCAGCAGCCCCGGGACAGAGCTTGGCTACACCTTC.

This sequence joins TRBV5-1 and TRBJ1-3; D not resolved. Trimming cost V 0 bases and J 4 bases, with 8 bases left between them. Germline lookup yields CDR1 SGHRS and CDR2 YFSETQ. The CDR3 covers 14 residues. The CDR3 DNA is TGCGCCAGCAGCTTGGGCGGCGGAGGAAACACCATATATTTT. Translation: CASSLGGGGNTIYF.

The table lists this clone with a count of one. The rearrangement uses TRBV7-2 and TRBJ2-7, with TRBD2 identical over 9 bases. The length of the CDR3 is 15 residues. The J segment lost 2 bases and the V segment lost 7 bases, leaving 9 bases of the junction unmatched. The germline V gene has CDR1 SGHTA and CDR2 FQGNSA. The CDR3 loop is CASTSGGGATYEQYF. As DNA, the CDR3 is TGTGCCAGCACCTCTGGCGGGGGGGCAACCTACGAGCAGTACTTC.

The chain couples TRBV6-2 or TRBV6-3 to TRBJ1-5; weak D call: TRBD1 (5 bases). There are 15 residues in the CDR3. Germline V CDR1 and CDR2: MNHEY, SVGEGT. The germline V and J ends were trimmed by 5 bases and 9 bases, with 20 bases remaining between them. CDR3 nucleotide sequence: TGTGCCAGCAGTCACCTACTGGTTGGACAAGGGCCCCAGCATTTT. It translates to CASSHLLVGQGPQHF.

The chain combines TRBV18 with TRBJ1-3; 8 bases match TRBD1. Losses at the gene ends were 1 base for V and 4 bases for J; bases not matched to a gene: 6. The germline gives CDR1 KGHSH, CDR2 LQKENI. The CDR3 sequence is 16 residues long. The CDR3 DNA sequence: TGTGCCAGCTCACCACTTGGGACAGGCCCGGGAAACACCATATATTTT. Translated, it gives CASSPLGTGPGNTIYF.

The chain joins TRBV6-9 to TRBJ2-3; 10 bases align to TRBD1. From germline, CDR1 is MNHGY and CDR2 SVAAGI. J was trimmed by 4 bases and V by 4 bases; bases with no gene match: 5. This CDR3 has 15 residues. CDR3 nucleotides: TGTGCCAGCAGTTGGGGACAGGGGATGTCAGATACGCAGTATTTT. It translates to CASSWGQGMSDTQYF.

This chain joins TRBV19 and TRBJ1-1; D is ambiguous. Germline values: CDR1 LNHDA, CDR2 SQIVND (reference sequence). This CDR3 region has 14 residues. V dropped 5 bases and J dropped 1 base, with 11 bases sitting between them. The CDR3 nucleotides read TGTGCCAGTAGTGCGCGGTACGGGAACACTGAAGCTTTCTTT. Encoded protein: CASSARYGNTEAFF.

V and J are TRBV5-8 and TRBJ1-2; 9 bases line up with TRBD1. The J segment lost 7 bases and the V segment lost 2 bases, leaving 6 bases of the junction unmatched. The CDR3 extends over 14 amino acids. CDR1 and CDR2 (germline): SGHTS, YDEGEE. CDR3 protein: CASSFLGQGFGYTF. The CDR3 DNA reads TGTGCCAGCAGCTTTCTCGGACAGGGGTTTGGCTACACCTTC.

V usage is TRBV5-8 and J usage is TRBJ2-1; D call uncertain. The V end was cut by 3 bases, the J end by 0 bases, with 10 bases between. The CDR3 spans 15 residues. Germline loops: CDR1 SGHTS, CDR2 YDEGEE. This chain's CDR3 is CASSSHPSSYNEQFF. The CDR3 bases are TGTGCCAGCAGCTCCCATCCTAGCTCCTACAATGAGCAGTTCTTC.

The J gene is TRBJ2-7, the V gene TRBV6-5; D may be TRBD2 (5 bases). The germline CDR1 and CDR2 sequences are MNHEY and SVGAGI. The CDR3 contains 14 residues. Between the trimmed V and J ends, which lost 8 bases and 2 bases, there was a span of 16 bases. This CDR3 reads CASRLPGGPYEQYF. CDR3 nucleotides: TGTGCCAGCCGACTCCCAGGAGGTCCCTACGAGCAGTACTTC.

This chain joins TRBV5-1 and TRBJ1-1, with D possibly TRBD1 on 5 matching bases. Per the germline V gene, CDR1 is SGHRS and CDR2 is YFSETQ. This CDR3 region has 16 residues. V was cut by 0 bases and J by 1 base, with 13 bases left in between. CDR3 amino acids: CASSLVPGFQNTEAFF. The CDR3 coding sequence is TGCGCCAGCAGCTTGGTTCCAGGGTTCCAGAACACTGAAGCTTTCTTT.

In its sample, this clone was seen once. The chain has TRBV27 and TRBJ2-7, with 9 bases fitting TRBD1. Losses at the gene ends were 8 bases for V and 3 bases for J; bases not matched to a gene: 11. Germline V CDR1 and CDR2: MNHEY, SMNVEV (reference sequence). This CDR3 is 15 amino acids long. CDR3: CASGLTGTGHYEQYF. In DNA, the CDR3 is TGTGCCAGCGGACTTACGGGGACAGGGCACTACGAGCAGTACTTC.

Only a few counts were recorded for this clone. The chain uses TRBV29-1 and TRBJ2-1; 16 positions agree with TRBD2. Germline CDR1 and CDR2: SQVTM and ANQGSEA. The junction had 17 bases not matched to a gene; V was cut back by 7 bases and J by 8 bases. The CDR3 runs to 18 residues. The CDR3 loop is CSAPHQTGTSGGADEQFF. The CDR3 bases are TGCAGCGCTCCGCATCAGACCGGGACTAGCGGGGGGGCCGATGAGCAGTTCTTC.

The rearrangement uses TRBV7-3 and TRBJ1-5; D unresolved. With 5 bases removed from V and 9 bases from J, the gap between germline ends came to 17 bases. In germline, CDR1 is SGHTA, CDR2 FQGTGA. CDR3 length equals 14 residues. CDR3 region: CASSPNTMGSPQHF. CDR3 sequence (DNA): TGTGCCAGCAGCCCAAATACTATGGGTTCGCCCCAGCATTTT.

This chain joins TRBV30 and TRBJ1-4, with TRBD1 matching 7 bases. The V and J ends lost 0 bases and 10 bases, in that order; junction bases with no gene match: 8. The germline gives CDR1 GTSNPN, CDR2 SVGIG (reference sequence). The CDR3 covers 14 residues. The CDR3 reads CAWSVEVGQPKLFF. The CDR3 DNA sequence: TGTGCCTGGAGTGTAGAGGTGGGACAGCCAAAACTGTTTTTT.

CDR3 DNA: TGCGCCAGCACTCTGGAATTAAGAGTGGGGCGGTGGGGAAACACCATATATTTT. It yields the protein CASTLELRVGRWGNTIYF. The genes are TRBV5-1 and TRBJ1-3; possible D gene TRBD1, 5 bases. Deletions cut 6 bases from V and 4 bases from J, with 26 bases between. Germline V gene lookup returns CDR1 SGHRS and CDR2 YFSETQ. This CDR3 has 18 amino acids.